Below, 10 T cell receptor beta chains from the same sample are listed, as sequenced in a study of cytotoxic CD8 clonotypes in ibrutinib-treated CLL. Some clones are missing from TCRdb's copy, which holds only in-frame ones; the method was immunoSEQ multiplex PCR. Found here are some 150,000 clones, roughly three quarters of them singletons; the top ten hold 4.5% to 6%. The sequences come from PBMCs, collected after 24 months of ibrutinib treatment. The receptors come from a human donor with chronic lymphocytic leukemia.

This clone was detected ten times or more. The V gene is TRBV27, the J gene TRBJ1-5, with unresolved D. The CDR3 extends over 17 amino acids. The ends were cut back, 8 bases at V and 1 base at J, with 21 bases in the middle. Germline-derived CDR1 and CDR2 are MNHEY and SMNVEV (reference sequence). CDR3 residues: CASVQTGSAGSNQPQHF. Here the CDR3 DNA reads TGTGCCAGCGTCCAAACTGGGAGCGCGGGGAGCAATCAGCCCCAGCATTTT.

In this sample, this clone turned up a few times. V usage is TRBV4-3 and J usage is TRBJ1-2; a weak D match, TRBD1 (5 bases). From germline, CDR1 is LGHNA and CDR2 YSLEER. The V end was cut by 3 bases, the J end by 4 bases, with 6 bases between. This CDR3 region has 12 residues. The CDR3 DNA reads TGCGCCAGCAGCCAGGGGACCTATGGCTACACCTTC. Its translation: CASSQGTYGYTF.

The CDR3 is CASSQGAGVGYEQYF. The CDR3 nucleotides read TGTGCCAGCAGCCAAGGGGCGGGAGTGGGGTACGAGCAGTACTTC. V usage is TRBV4-2 and J usage is TRBJ2-7, with 7 bases matching TRBD2. CDR1 and CDR2 from the germline V gene are LGHNA and YNFKEQ. The junction had 7 bases not matched to a gene; V was cut back by 1 base and J by 4 bases. The CDR3 is 15 residues long.

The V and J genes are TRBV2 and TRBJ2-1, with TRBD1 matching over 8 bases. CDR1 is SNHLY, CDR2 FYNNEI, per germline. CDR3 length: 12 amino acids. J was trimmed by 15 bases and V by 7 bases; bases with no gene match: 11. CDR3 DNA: TGTGCCAGCAAGGAGACAGGGGCCGGGCGGTTCTTC. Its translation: CASKETGAGRFF.

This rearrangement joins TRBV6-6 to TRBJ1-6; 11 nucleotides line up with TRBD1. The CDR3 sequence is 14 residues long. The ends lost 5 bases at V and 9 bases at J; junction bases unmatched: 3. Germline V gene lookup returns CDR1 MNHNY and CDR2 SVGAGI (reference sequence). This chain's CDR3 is CASSRDRGISPLHF. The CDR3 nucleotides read TGTGCCAGCAGTCGGGACAGGGGGATTTCACCCCTCCACTTT.

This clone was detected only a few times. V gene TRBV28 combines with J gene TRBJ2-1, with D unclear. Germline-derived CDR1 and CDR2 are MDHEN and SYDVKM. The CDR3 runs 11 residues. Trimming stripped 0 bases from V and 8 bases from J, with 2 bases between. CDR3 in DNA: TGTGCCAGCAGTTTATGGGATGAGCAGTTCTTC. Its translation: CASSLWDEQFF. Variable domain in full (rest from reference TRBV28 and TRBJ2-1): DVKVTQSSRYLVKRTGEKVFLECVQDMDHENMFWYRQDPGLGLRLIYFSYDVKMKEKGDIPEGYSVSREKKERFSLILESASTNQTSMYLCASSLWDEQFFGPGTRLTVL.

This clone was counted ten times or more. The CDR3 DNA is TGTGCCAGCTCAACAGGGGTTTCTGGCAATCAGCCCCAGCATTTT. It yields the protein CASSTGVSGNQPQHF. The chain joins TRBV18 to TRBJ1-5; TRBD1 matches 7 bases. In germline, CDR1 is KGHSH, CDR2 LQKENI. V was pared by 5 bases and J by 2 bases, with 6 bases of the junction left unmatched. The CDR3 contains 15 residues.

This CDR3 is CASSLRARSYNEQFF. The CDR3 nucleotides read TGTGCCAGCAGCTTGCGGGCCCGCTCCTACAATGAGCAGTTCTTC. The genes are TRBV5-5 and TRBJ2-1; unclear D gene. The V end was cut by 1 base, the J end by 0 bases, with 8 bases between. Germline V lookup: CDR1 SGHKS, CDR2 YYEKEE (reference sequence). There are 15 residues in the CDR3.

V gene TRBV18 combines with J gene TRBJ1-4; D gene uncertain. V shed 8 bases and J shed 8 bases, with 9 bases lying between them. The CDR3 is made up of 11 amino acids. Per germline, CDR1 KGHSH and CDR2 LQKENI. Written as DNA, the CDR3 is TGTGCCAGCGGGGAGACAGAAAAACTGTTTTTT. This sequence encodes CASGETEKLFF.

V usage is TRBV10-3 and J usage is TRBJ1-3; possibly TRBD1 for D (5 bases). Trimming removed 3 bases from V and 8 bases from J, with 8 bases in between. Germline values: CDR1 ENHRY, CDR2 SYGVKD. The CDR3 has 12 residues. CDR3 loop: CAISDGADTIYF. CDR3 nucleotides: TGTGCCATCAGTGACGGGGCGGACACCATATATTTT.